One and the same sample provided the 28 T cell receptor beta chains below, sequenced in a study of tumor-infiltrating lymphocytes in primary liver carcinoma. Synthesis of TCR beta cDNA was carried out from about 540 ng total RNA with a constant-region primer. For TCR beta, libraries were produced by three nested multiplex PCR rounds using slightly modified ARM-PCR. A C-beta reverse primer and TRBV1-TRBV30 forward primers served in each of the first two PCR rounds, at about 10 cycles apiece. TCRdb itself ran the multiplex PCR reads through MiXCR, one entry per CDR3 protein. There are under 200,000 distinct CDR3 sequences in the sample; approximately 86% occur only once, and approximately 18% lies in the top ten. Co-extracted RNA and DNA came from around 20-30 mg of unsorted bulk tissue. Sequences were obtained from tumor tissue from primary liver carcinoma. The origin of the receptors is a man aged 35-49 years with primary liver carcinoma and hepatitis B virus infection.

A note on this clonotype: A read error is likely, as this CDR3 ends without the conserved phenylalanine or tryptophan. The chain links TRBV11-1 to TRBJ2-3; unclear D gene. V was pared by 4 bases and J by 3 bases, with 8 bases between. Germline CDR1 reads SGHAT; CDR2 reads FQDESV (reference sequence). The CDR3 runs 13 residues. The DNA of the CDR3 is TGTGCCAGCAGCTGTATCGGTACAGATACGCAGTATTGT. This encodes CASSCIGTDTQYC.

On this clonotype: Because it lacks the conserved phenylalanine or tryptophan at the end, this CDR3 is likely a read error. The V call is TRBV12-3 or TRBV12-4, the J call TRBJ2-5; D perhaps matches TRBD1 (7 bases). The CDR3 has 16 amino acids. As DNA, the CDR3 is TGTGCCAGCAGTTTAAGCAGCGGTCAGGGGGGAGAGAGCCAGTACATC. Translated, it gives CASSLSSGQGGESQYI.

A note on this clonotype: This may stem from a read error, because a much larger clone lies one nucleotide away. As the CDR3 is not closed by the conserved phenylalanine or tryptophan, this likely results from a read error. The rearrangement joins TRBV5-1 to TRBJ2-3; D is possibly TRBD1 (6 bases). V was shortened by 0 bases and J by 0 bases, with 8 bases between the two germline ends. The germline gives CDR1 SGHRS, CDR2 YFSETQ. The CDR3 is 15 amino acids. CDR3 sequence (DNA): TGCGCCAGCAGCTTGGTAGGACAGAGCACAGATACGCAGTATTAT. Translating it yields CASSLVGQSTDTQYY.

This chain connects TRBV6-1 to TRBJ2-7; D call uncertain. CDR1 MNHNS and CDR2 SASEGT come from the germline V gene. CDR3 length: 15 amino acids. Trimming took off 6 bases at V and 4 bases at J, with 19 bases between the two ends. CDR3 in amino acids: CASRCLGRVHYEQYF. CDR3 DNA sequence: TGTGCCAGCAGGTGCCTAGGAAGGGTCCATTACGAGCAGTACTTC.

In this sample, this clonotype turned up once. The gene calls are TRBV18 and TRBJ2-5; TRBD1 or TRBD2 may be the D gene (6 bases each). V shed 1 base and J shed 9 bases, with 18 bases lying between them. The length of the CDR3 is 15 residues. Germline CDR1 is KGHSH and CDR2 is LQKENI. The CDR3 nucleotides read TGTGCCAGCTCACCACGGGACATTGTTGGAGGGTCCCAGTACTTC. Protein sequence: CASSPRDIVGGSQYF.

Turning to this clonotype: A read error is likely, as this CDR3 ends without the conserved phenylalanine or tryptophan. The chain employs TRBV29-1 and TRBJ2-2; unclear D gene. Trimming left V 4 bases short and J 4 bases short, with 10 bases between. CDR1 and CDR2 from the germline V gene are SQVTM and ANQGSEA. The CDR3 loop spans 13 amino acids. The CDR3 DNA follows: TGCAGCGTTGCCGATTCGGGCACCGGGGAGCTGTTTTAT. It specifies CSVADSGTGELFY.

With respect to this clonotype: Sequence at one end of the junction differs from germline and may be a read error. This sequence joins TRBV6-6 and TRBJ2-5; D perhaps matches TRBD2 (5 bases). Germline lookup yields CDR1 MNHNY and CDR2 SVGAGI (reference sequence). The CDR3 loop spans 15 amino acids. The CDR3 bases are TGTGCCAGCACTTACTTGGATGGAGGACAAGAGACCCAGTACTTC. This sequence encodes CASTYLDGGQETQYF.

On this clonotype: One junction end does not reproduce the germline sequence, and a read error may be involved. V usage is TRBV11-1 and J usage is TRBJ2-3; D is perhaps TRBD1 or TRBD2 (5 bases each). CDR3 size: 19 residues. Germline lookup yields CDR1 SGHAT and CDR2 FQDESV (reference sequence). The CDR3 spells CASSSGGSFVGARTNTQYF. In nucleotides, the CDR3 is TGTGCCAGCAGCTCTGGGGGAAGCTTTGTTGGAGCTCGCACAAATACGCAGTATTTT. The variable domain in full, completed from reference TRBV11-1 and TRBJ2-3, reads EAEVAQSPRYKITEKSQAVAFWCDPISGHATLYWYRQILGQGPELLVQFQDESVVDDSQLPKDRFSAERLKGVDSTLKIQPAELGDSAMYLCASSSGGSFVGARTNTQYFGPGTRLTVL.

With regard to this clonotype: An end of the junction does not agree with germline; a read error may underlie this. The V call is TRBV12-3 or TRBV12-4, the J call TRBJ2-5; D perhaps matches TRBD2 (6 bases). This CDR3 region has 14 residues. The DNA of the CDR3 is TGTTCCAGCGGCCTTACTAGCTCCCAAGAGACTCAGTACTTC. This gives the protein CSSGLTSSQETQYF.

This clonotype has only one observation. Its ends do not fully match the called genes, so a read error is possible. The V and J genes are TRBV7-9 and TRBJ2-1; D might be TRBD1 (5 bases). Per germline, CDR1 SEHNR and CDR2 FQNEAQ (reference sequence). This CDR3 contains 15 residues. In nucleotides, the CDR3 is TGTGCCAGGAGTGACAGTTTGTCCGAAAACAATGAACAGTTCTTC. This translates into CARSDSLSENNEQFF. Supplemented by reference TRBV7-9 and TRBJ2-1, the full variable domain reads DTGVSQNPRHKITKRGQNVTFRCDPISEHNRLYWYRQTLGQGPEFLTYFQNEAQLEKSRLLSDRFSAERPKGSFSTLEIQRTEQGDSAMYLCARSDSLSENNEQFFGPGTRLTVL.

The CDR3 region has the DNA TGTGCCAGCAGCTTAGGACAGGGTCTCAAGCAGTACTTC. Amino acid sequence: CASSLGQGLKQYF. V gene TRBV11-1 combines with J gene TRBJ2-7; 7 bases align to TRBD1. In germline, CDR1 is SGHAT, CDR2 FQDESV (reference sequence). Trimming removed 1 base from V and 8 bases from J; junction bases left unmatched: 5. This CDR3 has 13 residues.

As for this clonotype: A read error may be the cause here, since a much bigger clone is one base away. This is likely a read error, given that the CDR3 carries no conserved phenylalanine or tryptophan at its end. The chain couples TRBV28 to TRBJ2-7, with D perhaps TRBD1 or TRBD2 (5 bases each). The germline V and J ends were trimmed by 6 bases and 0 bases, with 18 bases remaining between them. Per the germline V gene, CDR1 is MDHEN and CDR2 is SYDVKM. This CDR3 region has 16 residues. In DNA form, the CDR3 reads TGTGCCAGCAGAGAATCGGGGCCAATCAGCTCCTACGAGCAGTACATC. Protein product: CASRESGPISSYEQYI.

Details on this clonotype: As the CDR3 is not closed by the conserved phenylalanine or tryptophan, this likely results from a read error. V is TRBV5-4 and J is TRBJ2-7, with TRBD1 identical over 8 bases. CDR1 SGHNT and CDR2 YYREEE come from the germline V gene (reference sequence). CDR3 length: 16 amino acids. V shed 0 bases, J shed 6 bases, and the junction held 11 bases outside the gene matches. The CDR3 DNA sequence: TGTGCCAGCAGCTTGGCCCCTGGACAGGGCATAGGCGAGCAGTACATC. Encoded protein: CASSLAPGQGIGEQYI.

Details on this clonotype: Relative to the germline gene, one junction end is altered; a read error may explain this. The V call is TRBV25-1, the J call TRBJ2-7, with D possibly being TRBD2 (6 bases). Looked up from germline, CDR1 is MGHDK and CDR2 is SYGVNS. This CDR3 contains 14 residues. This chain's CDR3 is CTSSVGLVRGEQYF. CDR3 in DNA: TGTACCAGCAGTGTCGGACTTGTCCGGGGGGAGCAGTACTTC.

On this clonotype itself: The junction differs from germline at one of its ends, possibly a read error. This chain joins TRBV11-3 and TRBJ2-1; no clear D. This CDR3 has 12 residues. From germline, CDR1 is SGHNT and CDR2 YENEEA. The CDR3: CAGSLNANGQFF. CDR3 DNA sequence: TGTGCCGGCAGCTTAAATGCTAATGGGCAATTCTTC.

V usage is TRBV5-6 and J usage is TRBJ2-5; D uncertain. This CDR3 is built from 15 residues. V was shortened by 0 bases and J by 4 bases, with 13 bases between the two germline ends. From germline, CDR1 is SGHDT and CDR2 YYEEEE. The CDR3 DNA is TGTGCCAGCAGCTTGGACGCGGAAGGAAGAGAGACCCAGTACTTC. Protein sequence: CASSLDAEGRETQYF.

This chain connects TRBV29-1 to TRBJ1-5, with D possibly being TRBD1 (5 bases). CDR1 SQVTM and CDR2 ANQGSEA come from the germline V gene. The CDR3 spans 13 residues. The CDR3 here is CSVLGQINQPQHF. As DNA, the CDR3 is TGCAGTGTTCTCGGACAAATCAATCAGCCCCAGCATTTT.

This clonotype has a single count. A read error may produce the germline difference seen at one junction end. The V gene is TRBV6-1, the J gene TRBJ1-5, with 7 bases matching TRBD1. The CDR3 runs 16 residues. In germline, CDR1 is MNHNS, CDR2 SASEGT. In nucleotides, the CDR3 is TGTGCCAGCAGTGAAAAAGGGCAGGGGGAGCATCAGCCACAGCGTTTT. It encodes CASSEKGQGEHQPQRF.

For this clonotype: A much more abundant neighbour one base away suggests this may be a read error. This rearrangement joins TRBV5-1 to TRBJ2-1, with D possibly being TRBD1 (6 bases). The CDR3 runs to 14 residues. Germline V gives CDR1 SGHRS, CDR2 YFSETQ. Between the trimmed V and J ends, which lost 3 bases and 7 bases, there was a span of 14 bases. This chain's CDR3 is CASSSGPGVNEQFF. CDR3 DNA: TGCGCCAGCAGCTCGGGGCCAGGGGTAAATGAGCAGTTCTTC. Variable domain in full (rest from reference TRBV5-1 and TRBJ2-1): KAGVTQTPRYLIKTRGQQVTLSCSPISGHRSVSWYQQTPGQGLQFLFEYFSETQRNKGNFPGRFSGRQFSNSRSEMNVSTLELGDSALYLCASSSGPGVNEQFFGPGTRLTVL.

Note on this clonotype: The junction departs from germline at one end; a sequencing error may be responsible. The chain joins TRBV11-2 to TRBJ2-7, with 9 bases fitting TRBD1. This CDR3 spans 15 amino acids. Germline values: CDR1 SGHAT, CDR2 FQNNGV. CDR3 in amino acids: CASSLRRTGENEPCF. The DNA of the CDR3 is TGTGCCAGCAGCTTACGAAGGACAGGGGAAAACGAGCCGTGCTTC. The full variable domain, in which reference TRBV11-2 and TRBJ2-7 provide the parts outside the CDR3, is EAGVAQSPRYKIIEKRQSVAFWCNPISGHATLYWYQQILGQGPKLLIQFQNNGVVDDSQLPKDRFSAERLKGVDSTLKIQPAKLEDSAVYLCASSLRRTGENEPCFGPGTRLTVT.

As concerns this clonotype: Germline and junction disagree at one end, which may indicate a read error. V gene TRBV12-3 or TRBV12-4 combines with J gene TRBJ1-4; TRBD1 is a possible D gene (5 bases). This CDR3 region has 13 residues. CDR3 sequence reads: CANTLAGTEKLFF. The CDR3 DNA sequence: TGTGCCAACACTTTAGCGGGGACTGAAAAGCTGTTTTTT.

CDR3: CASSLHKGSTDTQYF. The CDR3 DNA reads as TGTGCCAGCAGTTTACACAAGGGATCCACAGATACGCAGTATTTT. The chain links TRBV12-3 or TRBV12-4 to TRBJ2-3; D is undetermined. The CDR3 loop spans 15 amino acids. Trimming left V 2 bases short and J 2 bases short, with 11 bases between.

As to this clonotype: The DNA is omitted, as the CDR3 cannot be located on it reliably, and the CDR3 follows TCRdb's listing. This chain joins TRBV12-3 or TRBV12-4 and TRBJ1-1; the D segment call TRBD1 is taken from the table without a DNA check. The CDR3 has 16 amino acids, counting both end residues. CDR3 sequence reads: CASSFGQGNMNTEASF.

As to this clonotype: The junction departs from germline at one end; a sequencing error may be responsible. The chain carries TRBV5-1 and TRBJ1-1, with a possible D match to TRBD1 (5 bases). CDR1 is SGHRS and CDR2 is YFSETQ in the germline V gene. The CDR3 runs 14 residues. CDR3 nucleotides: TGTGCCAGCAGTCCCGGGACGACGAATGCTGAAGCTTTCTTT. Translated: CASSPGTTNAEAFF.

Worth noting for this clonotype: Germline is not matched at one junction end, which may reflect a read error. The chain recombines TRBV5-4 with TRBJ2-5; D is unclear. This CDR3 has 16 residues. Looked up from germline, CDR1 is SGHNT and CDR2 is YYREEE (reference sequence). CDR3 amino acids: CASSLFHQLYQKTQYF. The DNA of the CDR3 is TGTGCCAGCAGCTTGTTCCATCAACTGTACCAAAAGACCCAGTACTTC.

As for this clonotype: The conserved phenylalanine or tryptophan normally closing the CDR3 is absent here, so this likely arose from a read error. The rearrangement joins TRBV6-2 or TRBV6-3 to TRBJ1-6; the match to TRBD1 covers 7 bases. The CDR3 covers 15 residues. Germline CDR1 and CDR2: MNHEY and SVGEGT. CDR3 in amino acids: CASSYLGTVDSPLHI. The CDR3 coding sequence is TGTGCAAGCAGTTACCTCGGGACAGTTGACTCACCCCTCCACATT.

The chain is built from TRBV6-2 or TRBV6-3 and TRBJ2-7; D tentatively fits TRBD1 or TRBD2 (5 bases each). The length of the CDR3 is 14 residues. V lost 5 bases, J lost 2 bases, and 13 bases lay in between. CDR1 is MNHEY, CDR2 SVGEGT, per germline. CDR3 sequence: CASSLRAGAYEQYF. As DNA, the CDR3 is TGTGCCAGCAGTCTCAGGGCGGGTGCCTACGAGCAGTACTTC.

As to this clonotype: A much bigger clone sits one base away, suggesting this may be a read error. The V and J genes are TRBV7-9 and TRBJ1-6; possible D gene TRBD1, 5 bases. Germline V gives CDR1 SEHNR, CDR2 FQNEAQ (reference sequence). This CDR3 region has 12 residues. CDR3 amino acids: CASILGDSPLHF. CDR3 nucleotide sequence: TGTGCCAGCATCTTAGGGGATTCACCCCTCCACTTT. Combining the CDR3 with reference TRBV7-9 and TRBJ1-6 gives the whole variable domain DTGVSQNPRHKITKRGQNVTFRCDPISEHNRLYWYRQTLGQGPEFLTYFQNEAQLEKSRLLSDRFSAERPKGSFSTLEIQRTEQGDSAMYLCASILGDSPLHFGNGTRLTVT.